The sequence of this T cell receptor (beta chain) was determined in a study of shared clonotypes between healthy human individuals. There are 15 residues in the CDR3. V was trimmed by 3 bases and J by 5 bases, leaving 13 bases between them. Per germline, CDR1 SGHAT and CDR2 FQNNGV. Using ten immunoSEQ deep assay plates, investigators sequenced unsorted PBMC DNA. The repertoire was sequenced with immunoSEQ multiplex PCR; TCRdb's copy has only in-frame clones and lacks some. The sample gives hundreds of thousands of clones, roughly 80% of which show up once; approximately 13% is in the top ten. This rearrangement joins TRBV11-2 to TRBJ2-2; D possibly corresponds to TRBD1 (6 bases). The receptor's source is a woman in her thirties or forties in good health. Some clones in this sample may be carry-over from other donors' samples. Sample: PBMCs. CDR3 sequence (DNA): TGTGCCAGCAGCTTTACACAGGGTTGGACCGGGGAGCTGTTTTTT. Translation: CASSFTQGWTGELFF.